The source of this TCR beta chain is a study of CXCR3-negative and CXCR3-positive naive CD8 T cells (dated by TCRdb to the late 2010s). Regarding the study in general: In total, about 135 million TRB reads were obtained, or roughly 1.5 +/- 0.3 million reads per library. Diversity and physicochemical repertoire analyses covered some ten donors pooled from two independent experiments. For the TRBV-TRBJ cluster analysis, the naive subsets came from 5 donors, while the memory cells came from 3 donors. Study-wide findings and limitations: Surface CD5, linked to self-reactivity in mice, was comparable between naive subsets; TCR interaction strength was therefore also inferred from TRB CDR3 physicochemical properties. Both naive subsets had comparably high repertoire diversity, while memory CD8+ T cells had much lower repertoire diversity. CXCR3 expression partially decreased after cryopreservation, so most assays used freshly isolated PBMCs. Compared with CXCR3-negative naive cells, CXCR3-positive naive cells had TRB CDR3s with higher hydrophobicity (lower Kidera factor 4), lower energy, and higher strength and volume indices. Naive CXCR3-negative and CXCR3-positive cells from the same donor showed similar TRBV-TRBJ usage, whereas memory cells showed distinct patterns.

Sequences SQVTM (CDR1) and ANQGSEA (CDR2) are obtained from the germline V gene. The CDR3 goes from the cysteine to the phenylalanine over 13 residues. No DNA accompanies this entry. Each CD8+ T cell subset was flow-sorted in triplicate, with roughly 310,000 cells per subset placed directly into RLT lysis buffer. Naive CD8+ T cells were defined stringently as CD45RO-CCR7+CD27+CD95- to exclude memory contaminants. Peripheral blood mononuclear cells were isolated from buffy coats by standard density gradient centrifugation. A FACSAria III was used to flow-sort naive CXCR3-negative and CXCR3-positive CD8+ T cells. Total RNA was extracted from sorted cells with an RNeasy Mini Kit. For this clonotype: Its specific antigen is unknown.

The run used a NextSeq 550. The Human TCR Profiling Kit (MiLaboratory) was used to make UMI-labeled 5' RACE TRB cDNA libraries. The full amount of extracted RNA was used for cDNA synthesis, and the full amount of resulting cDNA was used for PCR amplification. The libraries were made side by side, with each library going through the same number of PCR cycles. The published analysis was carried out like this. With a requirement of at least two reads per UMI, MIGEC and MiXCR extracted about 48,000 +/- 9,800 unique UMI-labeled TRB cDNA molecules per library. Each library averaged around 40,000 +/- 10,000 functional in-frame TRB CDR3 nucleotide clonotypes without stop codons. After each sample was downsampled to 5000 UMI-labeled TRB molecules, VDJtools was used to calculate diversity metrics such as normalized Shannon-Wiener and Chao1. Clonotype-size-weighted physicochemical properties of the central five CDR3 residues (interaction energy, strength, volume and Kidera factor 4) were computed in VDJtools. Each CDR3 protein sequence appears as one entry after TCRdb reprocessed the reads, and no DNA is included. These V and J calls rely on TCRdb rather than the paper's analysis. The sample table includes some 6,900 distinct CDR3 sequences. Of the sample, under 1.5% is held by the ten largest clones.

The rearranged segments are TRBV29-1 and TRBJ2-3; TCRdb calls TRBD2, which cannot be checked without DNA. The sequenced material came from naive CXCR3+ CD8+ T cells from blood. The sample's cell subset or site label is to be understood as: CD45RO-CCR7+CD27+CD95- naive CD8+ T cells expressing CXCR3 (TNR3+). This TCR was recovered from a human donor in good health. Some clones in this sample may be carry-over from other donors' samples. The CDR3 protein is CSVDSGYFREQYF.